This TCR beta chain emerged from a study of CD8 T cells in ankylosing spondylitis. V gave up 6 bases and J gave up 5 bases; unmatched junction bases: 5. The CDR3 spans 14 residues. In germline, CDR1 is MNHEY, CDR2 SMNVEV (reference sequence). Ten or more counts support this clonotype. Its antigen is as yet unknown. Study-wide findings and caveats: There was reportedly significant enrichment of clones that were disease-linked in matched ankylosing spondylitis synovial fluid. A TCR beta motif of eight or nine highly homologous variants seemed to mark ankylosing spondylitis blood.

TCRdb reanalysed the 5' RACE reads using MiXCR and keeps one entry per CDR3 protein. This table has about 90,000 distinct CDR3 sequences, about 8.3% appearing once. This TCR was sampled from a male donor with ankylosing spondylitis. V is TRBV27 and J is TRBJ2-7, with 12 bases lining up with TRBD2. The material sequenced was blood, either unsorted or a sorted T cell fraction (not recorded which). The CDR3 DNA is TGTGCCAGCAGCTCGACTAGCGGGAGTAACGAGCAGTACTTC. This gives the protein CASSSTSGSNEQYF.